This T cell receptor (beta chain) was identified during a study of T cell responses to AZD1222 COVID-19 vaccine. Only in-frame clones appear in the TCRdb table, and some are missing; sequencing was by immunoSEQ multiplex PCR. The table lists around 220,000 clones, roughly 94% of them singletons. Germline-derived CDR1 and CDR2 are GTSNPN and SVGIG (reference sequence). This CDR3 has 15 amino acids. V was pared by 1 base and J by 4 bases, with 17 bases between. J is TRBJ2-7 and V is TRBV30; D is undetermined. Sequenced here: peripheral blood, sampled 28 days after the second dose of the MenACWY control vaccine. The source is an adult who received the MenACWY meningococcal vaccine as a control. CDR3 in amino acids: CAWSAASHTWYEQYF. The CDR3 DNA sequence: TGTGCCTGGAGTGCGGCGAGCCACACTTGGTACGAGCAGTACTTC.